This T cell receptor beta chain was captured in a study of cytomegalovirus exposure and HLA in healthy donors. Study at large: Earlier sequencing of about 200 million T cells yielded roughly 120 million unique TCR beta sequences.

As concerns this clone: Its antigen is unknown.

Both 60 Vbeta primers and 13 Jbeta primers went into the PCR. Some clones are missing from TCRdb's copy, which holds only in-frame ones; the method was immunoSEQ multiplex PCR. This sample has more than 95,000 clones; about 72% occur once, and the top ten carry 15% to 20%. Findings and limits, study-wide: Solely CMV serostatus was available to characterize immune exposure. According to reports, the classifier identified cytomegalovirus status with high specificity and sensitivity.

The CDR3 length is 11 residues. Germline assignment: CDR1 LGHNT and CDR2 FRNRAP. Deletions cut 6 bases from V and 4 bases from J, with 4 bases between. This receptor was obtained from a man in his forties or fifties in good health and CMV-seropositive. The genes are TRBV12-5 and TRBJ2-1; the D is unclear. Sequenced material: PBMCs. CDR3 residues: CASGSYNEQFF. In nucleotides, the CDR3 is TGTGCTAGTGGGAGTTACAATGAGCAGTTCTTC.